The 32 T cell receptor beta chains reported below all come from one sample, sequenced in a study of blood T cell dynamics during melanoma immunotherapy (dated by TCRdb to between 2020 and 2021). Library construction relied on the immunoSEQ multiplex PCR assay. This immuneACCESS table, as held by TCRdb, lists in-frame sequences with V and J called but not all clones. Of the missing ones, under half trace to an unresolved V gene in checked studies; the others have no known cause. The sample table contains about 15,000 clones; only one count was recorded for around nine tenths of them. The ten largest clones capture about 0.9% of the sample. The time point label, as the study defines it: week 3, after first cycle of checkpoint inhibitor. This specimen was blood, taken from a patient treated with checkpoint blockade. These receptor sequences come from a human donor with melanoma.

V gene TRBV7-9 combines with J gene TRBJ2-1; 8 bases are a match to TRBD1. Germline assignment: CDR1 SEHNR and CDR2 FQNEAQ (reference sequence). The CDR3 is 16 amino acids. Trimming cost V 4 bases and J 3 bases; bases outside gene matches: 8. The DNA of the CDR3 is TGTGCCAGCAGCTCGGGAGCCAGGGGGCTCTACAATGAGCAGTTCTTC. Its translation: CASSSGARGLYNEQFF.

V usage is TRBV6-1 and J usage is TRBJ1-1, with D perhaps matching TRBD1 (5 bases). Per germline, CDR1 MNHNS and CDR2 SASEGT. Trimming cost V 5 bases and J 4 bases, with 17 bases left between them. The CDR3 length is 15 residues. The CDR3 bases are TGTGCCAGCAGTAAGGACGGGGGGGGTGGCACTGAAGCTTTCTTT. This translates into CASSKDGGGGTEAFF.

The chain carries TRBV4-1 and TRBJ1-5; the match to TRBD1 covers 10 bases. This CDR3 spans 19 amino acids. Losses at the gene ends were 0 bases for V and 0 bases for J; bases not matched to a gene: 8. Germline CDR1 is MGHRA and CDR2 is YSYEKL. CDR3 amino acids: CASSQEPGQGGNSNQPQHF. The CDR3 DNA reads TGCGCCAGCAGCCAAGAACCAGGACAGGGGGGGAATAGCAATCAGCCCCAGCATTTT.

The chain recombines TRBV19 with TRBJ1-2; 7 positions match TRBD1. There are 14 residues in the CDR3. V lost 4 bases and J lost 1; bases outside the gene matches: 3. Germline V gene lookup returns CDR1 LNHDA and CDR2 SQIVND (reference sequence). CDR3 loop: CASSRDRDNYGYTF. CDR3 coding DNA: TGTGCCAGTAGTAGAGACAGGGATAACTATGGCTACACCTTC. Full variable domain (outside the CDR3, taken from reference TRBV19 and TRBJ1-2): DGGITQSPKYLFRKEGQNVTLSCEQNLNHDAMYWYRQDPGQGLRLIYYSQIVNDFQKGDIAEGYSVSREKKESFPLTVTSAQKNPTAFYLCASSRDRDNYGYTFGSGTRLTVV.

This chain joins TRBV19 and TRBJ2-1; 10 bases match TRBD1. This CDR3 region has 12 residues. CDR1 and CDR2 (germline): LNHDA, SQIVND (reference sequence). V dropped 3 bases and J dropped 14; count of bases not matched to a gene: 4. The CDR3 loop reads CASSIGDRGEFF. In DNA form, the CDR3 reads TGTGCCAGTAGTATTGGGGACAGGGGAGAGTTCTTC.

V usage is TRBV11-2 and J usage is TRBJ1-1; D ambiguous. This CDR3 has 14 amino acids. Germline loops: CDR1 SGHAT, CDR2 FQNNGV. V was pared by 5 bases and J by 2 bases, with 12 bases between. The DNA of the CDR3 is TGTGCCAGCAGCCCGCCTCTGGGAAACACTGAAGCTTTCTTT. This gives the protein CASSPPLGNTEAFF.

This chain links TRBV5-4 with TRBJ2-5; D tentatively reads TRBD1 or TRBD2 (5 bases each). The V end was cut by 3 bases, the J end by 2 bases, with 8 bases between. Germline V gives CDR1 SGHNT, CDR2 YYREEE (reference sequence). The CDR3 spans 13 residues. CDR3 residues: CASSSGAQETQYF. The CDR3 nucleotides are TGTGCCAGCAGCTCCGGGGCACAAGAGACCCAGTACTTC.

The sample holds a few counts of this clone. The chain recombines TRBV6-5 with TRBJ1-2; possible D gene TRBD1, 6 bases. This CDR3 is built from 15 residues. Per the germline V gene, CDR1 is MNHEY and CDR2 is SVGAGI. The V gene lost 0 bases and the J gene lost 6 bases, with 14 bases spanning the gap. The CDR3 loop reads CASSYSGQGINGYTF. CDR3 sequence (DNA): TGTGCCAGCAGTTACTCGGGCCAGGGGATAAATGGCTACACCTTC.

The chain is built from TRBV28 and TRBJ1-1; D uncertain. V lost 5 bases and J lost 4, with 8 bases in between. Per germline, CDR1 MDHEN and CDR2 SYDVKM. The CDR3 sequence is 12 residues long. CDR3 region: CASSRFTTEAFF. CDR3 sequence (DNA): TGTGCCAGCAGTCGCTTCACCACTGAAGCTTTCTTT.

V is TRBV2 and J is TRBJ2-2; 10 bases are shared with TRBD1. The CDR3 has 17 residues. The V segment lost 4 bases and the J segment 5 bases; nucleotides outside the gene matches: 10. CDR1 SNHLY and CDR2 FYNNEI come from the germline V gene. The CDR3 spells CASSVATGGARTGELFF. Written as DNA, the CDR3 is TGTGCCAGCAGTGTCGCGACAGGGGGCGCGAGGACCGGGGAGCTGTTTTTT.

This clone has only one observation. The chain couples TRBV6-1 to TRBJ2-7, with TRBD2 matching 8 bases. V lost 7 bases and J lost 5; bases outside the gene matches: 4. CDR1 MNHNS and CDR2 SASEGT come from the germline V gene. This CDR3 region has 12 residues. The CDR3 loop reads CASTGLAHEQYF. The CDR3 region has the DNA TGTGCCAGCACTGGACTAGCCCACGAGCAGTACTTC.

The rearrangement uses TRBV4-1 and TRBJ2-2, with unresolved D. V was shortened by 1 base and J by 5 bases, with 5 bases between the two germline ends. The length of the CDR3 is 13 residues. The germline CDR1 and CDR2 sequences are MGHRA and YSYEKL. CDR3 coding DNA: TGCGCCAGCAGCCAAGGATGGACCGGGGAGCTGTTTTTT. Amino acids: CASSQGWTGELFF.

The rearrangement links TRBV7-6 to TRBJ2-7; 8 nucleotides line up with TRBD2. This CDR3 contains 17 residues. The ends lost 1 base at V and 5 bases at J; junction bases unmatched: 13. Germline CDR1 and CDR2: SGHVS and FNYEAQ. Here the CDR3 reads CASSLVVGGGTPHEQYF. CDR3 coding DNA: TGTGCCAGCAGCTTAGTAGTAGGCGGGGGGACCCCCCACGAGCAGTACTTC. Using reference TRBV7-6 and TRBJ2-7 for the parts outside the CDR3, the full variable domain is GAGVSQSPRYKVTKRGQDVALRCDPISGHVSLYWYRQALGQGPEFLTYFNYEAQQDKSGLPNDRFSAERPEGSISTLTIQRTEQRDSAMYRCASSLVVGGGTPHEQYFGPGTRLTVT.

The rearrangement links TRBV5-4 to TRBJ2-7; D call uncertain. This CDR3 comprises 12 residues. Germline V lookup: CDR1 SGHNT, CDR2 YYREEE (reference sequence). V was trimmed by 3 bases and J by 3 bases, leaving 7 bases between them. CDR3 region: CASSSPNYEQYF. CDR3 nucleotides: TGTGCCAGCAGCTCACCCAACTACGAGCAGTACTTC.

The rearrangement joins TRBV19 to TRBJ2-7; no firm D call. CDR1 is LNHDA and CDR2 is SQIVND in the germline V gene (reference sequence). Trimming stripped 0 bases from V and 1 base from J, with 7 bases between. The CDR3 is made up of 14 amino acids. The DNA for the CDR3 is TGTGCCAGTAGTATAGATCCCAGATCCTACGAGCAGTACTTC. Translation gives CASSIDPRSYEQYF.

The chain combines TRBV6-1 with TRBJ1-6; a possible D gene is TRBD1 (5 bases). The CDR3 totals 14 residues. CDR1 and CDR2 from the germline V gene are MNHNS and SASEGT. V lost 2 bases, J lost 4 bases, and 6 bases lay in between. CDR3: CASSEQGYNSPLHF. The CDR3 DNA reads TGTGCCAGCAGTGAACAGGGATATAATTCACCCCTCCACTTT.

The chain joins TRBV2 to TRBJ2-2; D gene unclear. Looked up from germline, CDR1 is SNHLY and CDR2 is FYNNEI. V lost 7 bases and J lost 1, with 4 bases in between. CDR3 size: 12 residues. The CDR3, as DNA: TGTGCCAGCACCTTGAACACCGGGGAGCTGTTTTTT. It specifies CASTLNTGELFF.

The genes are TRBV6-5 and TRBJ2-7; TRBD2 matches 9 bases. This CDR3 has 15 residues. Germline V lookup: CDR1 MNHEY, CDR2 SVGAGI. The V gene end was trimmed by 0 bases and the J gene end by 3 bases; junction bases not matched to a gene: 3. CDR3 DNA sequence: TGTGCCAGCAGTTACTCGGCTAGCGGGGTCTACGAGCAGTACTTC. The encoded protein is CASSYSASGVYEQYF.

This chain links TRBV27 with TRBJ2-1; D unclear. This CDR3 spans 11 amino acids. Germline V gene data show CDR1 as MNHEY and CDR2 as SMNVEV (reference sequence). Trimming removed 6 bases at V and 10 bases at J, with 10 bases between. In nucleotides, the CDR3 is TGTGCCAGCAGCCGTCGTAGGGAGCAGTTCTTC. Its translation is CASSRRREQFF.

The rearrangement uses TRBV5-4 and TRBJ2-5; D may match TRBD1 or TRBD2 (5 bases each). V lost 4 bases, J lost 7 bases, and 14 bases lay in between. The CDR3 length is 13 residues. CDR1 and CDR2 (germline): SGHNT, YYREEE (reference sequence). The CDR3 bases are TGTGCCAGCAGCCGGGACGACCCGGGGACCCAGTACTTC. This encodes CASSRDDPGTQYF.

The V gene is TRBV15, the J gene TRBJ1-5; D remains unclear. The germline gives CDR1 LNHNV, CDR2 YYDKDF (reference sequence). The V end was cut by 6 bases, the J end by 2 bases, with 5 bases between. The CDR3 consists of 12 residues. In nucleotides, the CDR3 is TGTGCCACCAGGAAGGGCAATCAGCCCCAGCATTTT. It codes for CATRKGNQPQHF.

The gene calls are TRBV18 and TRBJ2-5; perhaps TRBD2 as D (6 bases). Germline CDR1 and CDR2: KGHSH and LQKENI. The CDR3 consists of 13 residues. The V end was cut by 1 base, the J end by 5 bases, with 8 bases between. CDR3 in DNA: TGTGCCAGCTCACCACGCCGGGAGGAGACCCAGTACTTC. It specifies CASSPRREETQYF.

V gene TRBV11-2 combines with J gene TRBJ1-2; TRBD1 might be the D (5 bases). The CDR3 sequence is 15 residues long. Looked up from germline, CDR1 is SGHAT and CDR2 is FQNNGV. V was clipped by 4 bases and J by 7 bases, with 19 bases between them. The CDR3 bases are TGTGCCAGCAGCTCCTACCGGGGCCAAGGTAGTGGCTACACCTTC. It yields the protein CASSSYRGQGSGYTF. The full variable domain, its missing parts supplied by reference TRBV11-2 and TRBJ1-2, is EAGVAQSPRYKIIEKRQSVAFWCNPISGHATLYWYQQILGQGPKLLIQFQNNGVVDDSQLPKDRFSAERLKGVDSTLKIQPAKLEDSAVYLCASSSYRGQGSGYTFGSGTRLTVV.

The rearrangement joins TRBV19 to TRBJ1-5; 7 nucleotides line up with TRBD1. This CDR3 is 16 amino acids long. The junction had 10 bases not matched to a gene; V was cut back by 7 bases and J by 1 base. Per the germline V gene, CDR1 is LNHDA and CDR2 is SQIVND (reference sequence). This CDR3 is CASTLRGPRSNQPQHF. The CDR3 bases are TGTGCCAGTACTCTAAGGGGGCCTAGGAGCAATCAGCCCCAGCATTTT. The full variable domain, its missing parts supplied by reference TRBV19 and TRBJ1-5, is DGGITQSPKYLFRKEGQNVTLSCEQNLNHDAMYWYRQDPGQGLRLIYYSQIVNDFQKGDIAEGYSVSREKKESFPLTVTSAQKNPTAFYLCASTLRGPRSNQPQHFGDGTRLSIL.

This clone was recorded only once. The chain uses TRBV6-1 and TRBJ2-1; D is uncertain. Germline-derived CDR1 and CDR2 are MNHNS and SASEGT. The CDR3 extends over 13 amino acids. V gave up 6 bases and J gave up 3 bases, with 9 bases separating them. The CDR3 sequence is CASRLWIYNEQFF. The CDR3, as DNA: TGTGCCAGCAGATTGTGGATCTACAATGAGCAGTTCTTC.

The chain uses TRBV11-3 and TRBJ2-3; D uncertain. The CDR3 is made up of 11 amino acids. The V and J ends lost 1 base and 6 bases respectively, with 2 bases between them. Germline CDR1 SGHNT, CDR2 YENEEA. CDR3 loop: CASSLADTQYF. For the CDR3, the DNA is TGTGCCAGCAGCTTAGCGGATACGCAGTATTTT.

This chain links TRBV9 with TRBJ2-3; TRBD2 aligns across 8 bases. The CDR3 extends over 17 amino acids. V dropped 0 bases and J dropped 2; count of bases not matched to a gene: 8. CDR1 is SGDLS, CDR2 YYNGEE, per germline. CDR3 nucleotide sequence: TGTGCCAGCAGCGTAGCTCTGGCGGGGGGCTTCACAGATACGCAGTATTTT. Its translation is CASSVALAGGFTDTQYF.

The chain links TRBV5-1 to TRBJ1-5, with D unclear. CDR1 SGHRS and CDR2 YFSETQ come from the germline V gene. Deletions cut 0 bases from V and 2 bases from J, with 9 bases between. The CDR3 covers 15 residues. The CDR3 reads CASSLDSVGNQPQHF. As DNA, the CDR3 is TGCGCCAGCAGCTTGGACTCCGTGGGCAATCAGCCCCAGCATTTT. Drawing the rest from reference TRBV5-1 and TRBJ1-5, the complete variable domain is KAGVTQTPRYLIKTRGQQVTLSCSPISGHRSVSWYQQTPGQGLQFLFEYFSETQRNKGNFPGRFSGRQFSNSRSEMNVSTLELGDSALYLCASSLDSVGNQPQHFGDGTRLSIL.

This chain links TRBV7-2 with TRBJ2-7; D remains ambiguous. V was clipped by 3 bases and J by 3 bases, with 12 bases between them. The CDR3 loop spans 14 amino acids. Germline V gene data show CDR1 as SGHTA and CDR2 as FQGNSA. The CDR3 region is CASSLYGPGYEQYF. The CDR3 nucleotides read TGTGCCAGCAGCTTGTACGGCCCTGGCTACGAGCAGTACTTC. Variable domain in full (rest from reference TRBV7-2 and TRBJ2-7): GAGVSQSPSNKVTEKGKDVELRCDPISGHTALYWYRQSLGQGLEFLIYFQGNSAPDKSGLPSDRFSAERTGGSVSTLTIQRTQQEDSAVYLCASSLYGPGYEQYFGPGTRLTVT.

This sequence joins TRBV9 and TRBJ1-1; D is uncertain. The CDR3 length is 14 residues. The germline V and J ends were trimmed by 0 bases and 1 base, with 7 bases remaining between them. Germline V gives CDR1 SGDLS, CDR2 YYNGEE. The CDR3 DNA sequence: TGTGCCAGCAGCGTAGTCGGTGAGAACACTGAAGCTTTCTTT. Translating it yields CASSVVGENTEAFF. Full variable domain (rest looked up from reference TRBV9 and TRBJ1-1): DSGVTQTPKHLITATGQRVTLRCSPRSGDLSVYWYQQSLDQGLQFLIQYYNGEERAKGNILERFSAQQFPDLHSELNLSSLELGDSALYFCASSVVGENTEAFFGQGTRLTVV.

The chain combines TRBV9 with TRBJ1-2; no reliable D call. This CDR3 has 14 amino acids. Germline V gene sequence: CDR1 SGDLS, CDR2 YYNGEE. V dropped 3 bases and J dropped 0 bases, with 9 bases sitting between them. The CDR3 region has the DNA TGTGCCAGCAGCGGACTCGGGACTAACTATGGCTACACCTTC. Amino acids: CASSGLGTNYGYTF.

V and J are TRBV28 and TRBJ2-2; D is ambiguous. CDR3 length: 14 amino acids. Trimming removed 4 bases at V and 5 bases at J, with 11 bases between. Per the germline V gene, CDR1 is MDHEN and CDR2 is SYDVKM. CDR3 bases: TGTGCCAGCAGTTCCCTCCTGGGGACCGGGGAGCTGTTTTTT. Translating gives CASSSLLGTGELFF.